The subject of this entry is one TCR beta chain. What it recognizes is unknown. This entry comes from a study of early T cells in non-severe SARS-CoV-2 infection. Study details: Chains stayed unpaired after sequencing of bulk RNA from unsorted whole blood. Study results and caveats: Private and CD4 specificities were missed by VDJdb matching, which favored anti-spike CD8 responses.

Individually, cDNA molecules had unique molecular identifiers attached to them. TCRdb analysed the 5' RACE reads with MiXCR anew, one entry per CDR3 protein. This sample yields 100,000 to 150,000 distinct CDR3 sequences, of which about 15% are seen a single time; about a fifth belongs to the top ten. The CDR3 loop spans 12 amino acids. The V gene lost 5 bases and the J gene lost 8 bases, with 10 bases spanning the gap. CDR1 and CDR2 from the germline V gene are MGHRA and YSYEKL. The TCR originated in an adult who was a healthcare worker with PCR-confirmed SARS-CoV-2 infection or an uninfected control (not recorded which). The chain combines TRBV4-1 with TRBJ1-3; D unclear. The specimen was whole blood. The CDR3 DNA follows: TGCGCCAGCAGCTACGACGGGGACACCATATATTTT. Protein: CASSYDGDTIYF.